The next 20 T cell receptor beta chains were all read from a single sample in a study of blood T cell repertoires in COVID-19. Profiled with immunoSEQ multiplex PCR; TCRdb holds only in-frame clones, not every one. This sample has about 380,000 clones, with 88% found just once. The material sequenced was PBMCs or T cells enriched from blood (not recorded which). The source is a woman younger than 35 who had recovered from COVID-19.

The chain carries TRBV30 and TRBJ1-1; 10 bases match TRBD1. With 7 bases clipped from V and 5 bases from J, the junction kept 10 bases outside the gene matches. This CDR3 has 14 residues. CDR1 and CDR2 from the germline V gene are GTSNPN and SVGIG (reference sequence). In DNA form, the CDR3 reads TGTGCCTTCCGGGACAGGGGCCCAGTAACTGAAGCTTTCTTT. It specifies CAFRDRGPVTEAFF.

The gene calls are TRBV12-3 or TRBV12-4 and TRBJ1-1; D remains ambiguous. V shed 3 bases and J shed 0 bases, with 5 bases lying between them. The CDR3 has 13 residues. In DNA, the CDR3 is TGTGCCAGCAGTTTGGAGATGAACACTGAAGCTTTCTTT. This gives the protein CASSLEMNTEAFF.

This clone was detected once. The chain has TRBV19 and TRBJ2-3; maybe TRBD2 (7 bases). Trimming took 4 bases from V and 3 from J, leaving 20 bases between them. The CDR3 has 17 amino acids. Per germline, CDR1 LNHDA and CDR2 SQIVND (reference sequence). The CDR3 DNA reads TGTGCCAGTAGTACCGTCGGGGGGCGTGAGTTAACAGATACGCAGTATTTT. Translating gives CASSTVGGRELTDTQYF.

The rearrangement links TRBV19 to TRBJ1-5; 9 bases are shared with TRBD1. V lost 5 bases and J lost 5; bases outside the gene matches: 7. This CDR3 comprises 15 residues. Germline CDR1 and CDR2: LNHDA and SQIVND (reference sequence). The CDR3 sequence is CASSPPTGGYQPQHF. The CDR3 coding sequence is TGTGCCAGTAGTCCGCCCACAGGGGGCTATCAGCCCCAGCATTTT.

This sequence joins TRBV30 and TRBJ1-2, with 7 bases matching TRBD1. The germline V gene has CDR1 GTSNPN and CDR2 SVGIG (reference sequence). The CDR3 sequence is 14 residues long. The V segment lost 5 bases and the J segment 4 bases; nucleotides outside the gene matches: 10. The CDR3 region has the DNA TGTGCCTGGGTAGGACAGGAGAGACTCTATGGCTACACCTTC. It translates to CAWVGQERLYGYTF.

The chain recombines TRBV28 with TRBJ1-2; TRBD1 matches at 7 bases. Germline assignment: CDR1 MDHEN and CDR2 SYDVKM. Trimming at V came to 7 bases and at J to 8 bases, leaving 4 bases not matched to a gene. This CDR3 spans 11 amino acids. This chain's CDR3 is CASTQGDGYTF. The DNA for the CDR3 is TGTGCCAGCACCCAGGGGGACGGCTACACCTTC.

This chain joins TRBV28 and TRBJ1-1; 7 bases match TRBD1. V trimming: 2 bases; J trimming: 0 bases; junction bases outside the gene matches: 9. The CDR3 covers 17 residues. CDR1 MDHEN and CDR2 SYDVKM come from the germline V gene. The CDR3: CASSLTGVVGMNTEAFF. The CDR3 region has the DNA TGTGCCAGCAGTTTAACAGGGGTCGTCGGGATGAACACTGAAGCTTTCTTT.

This chain joins TRBV27 and TRBJ1-6, with 8 bases identical to TRBD1. V lost 3 bases and J lost 8; bases outside the gene matches: 9. The CDR3 has 16 residues. The germline V gene encodes CDR1 MNHEY and CDR2 SMNVEV (reference sequence). CDR3 DNA sequence: TGTGCCAGCAGTTTTTCCGGACAGGGAGGTCATTCACCCCTCCACTTT. The encoded protein is CASSFSGQGGHSPLHF.

The gene calls are TRBV5-1 and TRBJ2-5, with TRBD1 matching over 9 bases. Germline assignment: CDR1 SGHRS and CDR2 YFSETQ. V lost 4 bases to trimming and J lost 5 bases; unmatched junction nucleotides: 9. There are 15 residues in the CDR3. CDR3 protein: CASSQAGQGGETQYF. The CDR3, as DNA: TGCGCCAGCAGCCAGGCGGGACAGGGTGGGGAGACCCAGTACTTC. The entire variable domain, with the rest obtained from reference TRBV5-1 and TRBJ2-5, is as follows: KAGVTQTPRYLIKTRGQQVTLSCSPISGHRSVSWYQQTPGQGLQFLFEYFSETQRNKGNFPGRFSGRQFSNSRSEMNVSTLELGDSALYLCASSQAGQGGETQYFGPGTRLLVL.

The gene calls are TRBV7-9 and TRBJ1-1; D is ambiguous. Germline V gives CDR1 SEHNR, CDR2 FQNEAQ (reference sequence). The CDR3 is 13 residues long. V was clipped by 5 bases and J by 6 bases, with 13 bases between them. CDR3 DNA: TGTGCCAGCAGCCTCGAGAATTACCCTGAAGCTTTCTTT. It specifies CASSLENYPEAFF. The full variable domain, with the rest looked up from reference TRBV7-9 and TRBJ1-1, is DTGVSQNPRHKITKRGQNVTFRCDPISEHNRLYWYRQTLGQGPEFLTYFQNEAQLEKSRLLSDRFSAERPKGSFSTLEIQRTEQGDSAMYLCASSLENYPEAFFGQGTRLTVV.

The genes are TRBV5-6 and TRBJ1-2; D remains ambiguous. Between the trimmed V and J ends, which lost 1 base and 1 base, there was a span of 11 bases. The length of the CDR3 is 15 residues. The V gene's germline CDR1 is SGHDT and CDR2 YYEEEE. The CDR3 loop is CASSLPRRYNYGYTF. The CDR3 DNA reads as TGTGCCAGCAGCTTGCCTCGCAGATATAACTATGGCTACACCTTC.

This clone was detected only a few times. A much larger clone lies one base from this, so it may be a read error. Different DNA sequences within this sample yield the same CDR3. V is TRBV6-5 and J is TRBJ1-6, with D maybe TRBD1 (6 bases). The CDR3 totals 15 residues. The V end lost 2 bases, the J end lost 4 bases, and 9 bases lay between the germline ends. In germline, CDR1 is MNHEY, CDR2 SVGAGI. DNA for the CDR3: TGTGCCAGCAGTTACACGGGACAATATAATTCACCCCTCCACTTT. Its translation: CASSYTGQYNSPLHF.

V is TRBV28 and J is TRBJ1-5; D perhaps matches TRBD1 (5 bases). This CDR3 comprises 14 residues. Germline CDR1 is MDHEN and CDR2 is SYDVKM. The V and J ends lost 8 bases and 0 bases respectively, with 11 bases between them. In DNA, the CDR3 is TGTGCCAGCGGGGGGGGACTTAGCAATCAGCCCCAGCATTTT. Protein: CASGGGLSNQPQHF. Combining the CDR3 with reference TRBV28 and TRBJ1-5 gives the whole variable domain DVKVTQSSRYLVKRTGEKVFLECVQDMDHENMFWYRQDPGLGLRLIYFSYDVKMKEKGDIPEGYSVSREKKERFSLILESASTNQTSMYLCASGGGLSNQPQHFGDGTRLSIL.

Details on this clone: This specimen includes other DNA sequences encoding the same CDR3. The chain has TRBV5-1 and TRBJ1-2; 8 bases match TRBD1. The CDR3 spans 13 residues. CDR1 is SGHRS and CDR2 is YFSETQ in the germline V gene. The ends lost 4 bases at V and 6 bases at J; junction bases unmatched: 5. CDR3 nucleotide sequence: TGCGCCAGCAGCCTGCCAGGGGGCGATGGCTACACCTTC. Its protein is CASSLPGGDGYTF.

The gene calls are TRBV27 and TRBJ2-3; D is perhaps TRBD2 (6 bases). Germline CDR1 and CDR2: MNHEY and SMNVEV (reference sequence). V was cut by 6 bases and J by 6 bases, with 7 bases left in between. The CDR3 length is 11 residues. CDR3 region: CASSGGDTQYF. CDR3 coding DNA: TGTGCCAGCAGCGGAGGGGATACGCAGTATTTT.

The gene calls are TRBV12-3 or TRBV12-4 and TRBJ2-1; TRBD1 matches at 9 bases. The J segment lost 9 bases and the V segment lost 6 bases, leaving 6 bases of the junction unmatched. This CDR3 contains 13 residues. CDR3 nucleotide sequence: TGTGCCAGCAGGGGACAGGGATCGGGTGAGCAGTTCTTC. It encodes CASRGQGSGEQFF.

The chain couples TRBV7-3 to TRBJ1-2, with TRBD1 matching 11 bases. With 3 bases clipped from V and 8 bases from J, the junction kept 5 bases outside the gene matches. Germline-derived CDR1 and CDR2 are SGHTA and FQGTGA. The CDR3 totals 14 residues. The CDR3 is CASSFGQGAEGYTF. The CDR3, as DNA: TGTGCCAGCAGCTTTGGACAGGGGGCGGAAGGCTACACCTTC.

This chain joins TRBV6-5 and TRBJ1-6, with D possibly being TRBD1 (5 bases). The V end was cut by 0 bases, the J end by 5 bases, with 11 bases between. The length of the CDR3 is 16 residues. Germline V gives CDR1 MNHEY, CDR2 SVGAGI. The DNA for the CDR3 is TGTGCCAGCAGTTACTCGGAGGGCAGGGATAATTCACCCCTCCACTTT. Translated, it gives CASSYSEGRDNSPLHF.

The chain links TRBV30 to TRBJ2-3; D remains ambiguous. Deletions cut 4 bases from V and 6 bases from J, with 8 bases between. This CDR3 is built from 11 residues. Germline values: CDR1 GTSNPN, CDR2 SVGIG (reference sequence). CDR3 coding DNA: TGTGCCTGGAAGGCAGCGGATACGCAGTATTTT. It specifies CAWKAADTQYF.

The chain employs TRBV11-2 and TRBJ1-2; tentatively, D is TRBD1 (5 bases). The germline V gene has CDR1 SGHAT and CDR2 FQNNGV. Trimming cost V 5 bases and J 0 bases, with 16 bases left between them. The CDR3 contains 16 residues. CDR3 protein: CASSPPPGRANYGYTF. The DNA for the CDR3 is TGTGCCAGCAGCCCACCGCCAGGGCGAGCTAACTATGGCTACACCTTC.